This T cell receptor (beta chain) was profiled in a study of Ad26.COV2.S vaccination and SARS-CoV-2 variants. Study observations and caveats: Overall T cell responses may have been underestimated by the analyses of TCR breadth and depth. The authors reported substantial breadth in spike-specific CD8+ and CD4+ T cell responses after vaccination.

Noted treatment: 19 received Ad26.COV2.S at low or high dose, single or two shots; roughly five received placebo; per-sample allocation not given. Day 63 after the first vaccine or placebo injection was the time point for sampling. In Boston, an adult donor aged 18-55 years took part. The data were produced by immunoSEQ multiplex PCR, yet TCRdb's version contains in-frame clones alone and is incomplete. This table has roughly 320,000 clones, 85% to 90% appearing once. This clone was recorded only once. The antigen remains undetermined. Trimming cost V 3 bases and J 5 bases, with 17 bases left between them. The germline CDR1 and CDR2 sequences are SGHNT and YENEEA. The CDR3 length is 16 residues.

This chain joins TRBV11-3 and TRBJ2-1, with D perhaps matching TRBD2 (5 bases). Sequenced here: peripheral blood, sampled in a trial of Ad26.COV2.S vaccine versus placebo. The clonotype was recovered from a person aged 18-60 years who received the Ad26.COV2.S COVID-19 vaccine or a placebo. CDR3 loop: CASSLRKGKRDNEQFF. The CDR3 nucleotides read TGTGCCAGCAGCTTGAGGAAGGGAAAGAGGGACAATGAGCAGTTCTTC.